Below are 8 T cell receptor beta chains sequenced from a single sample in a study of identical twins. TCRdb fed the 5' RACE reads into MiXCR, producing one record per CDR3 protein. The sample holds about 280,000 distinct CDR3 sequences, 6.5% to 9.5% seen once. This sample also appeared in a second study, on yellow fever vaccine responses in identical twins.

Sequencing input: memory (CD45RO+) T cells sorted from blood. The source of these receptors is a woman aged 18-30 years in good health.

This clonotype was found many times. This rearrangement joins TRBV20-1 to TRBJ2-3; 7 bases map to TRBD1. The V segment lost 5 bases and the J segment 2 bases; nucleotides outside the gene matches: 13. CDR3 length: 16 residues. Germline CDR1 DFQATT, CDR2 SNEGSKA (reference sequence). CDR3 nucleotide sequence: TGCAGTGCTTCGAATAAAAGGGGGCGCAACACAGATACGCAGTATTTT. It specifies CSASNKRGRNTDTQYF.

The table lists this clonotype with many counts. V is TRBV6-5 and J is TRBJ1-3, with TRBD1 identical over 7 bases. Germline trimming cut 0 bases from V and 0 bases from J; bases unmatched to any gene: 5. CDR1 and CDR2 (germline): MNHEY, SVGAGI. The CDR3 consists of 17 residues. The CDR3 reads CASSYSGQLGSGNTIYF. The CDR3 nucleotides are TGTGCCAGCAGTTACTCGGGACAGCTGGGCTCTGGAAACACCATATATTTT.

This clonotype was recorded a few times. The rearrangement links TRBV5-1 to TRBJ2-1; 11 bases are shared with TRBD2. The CDR3 spans 13 residues. Germline V gene lookup returns CDR1 SGHRS and CDR2 YFSETQ. The V gene end was trimmed by 4 bases and the J gene end by 9 bases; junction bases not matched to a gene: 3. CDR3 in DNA: TGCGCCAGCAGCCGACTAGCGGGAAGTGAGCAGTTCTTC. Translated: CASSRLAGSEQFF.

This clonotype was recorded at least ten times. The chain joins TRBV5-1 to TRBJ2-1; 12 positions match TRBD2. The V gene's germline CDR1 is SGHRS and CDR2 YFSETQ. The CDR3 has 16 amino acids. Trimming took 4 bases from V and 4 from J; bases not matched to a gene: 6. The CDR3 nucleotides read TGCGCCAGCAGCCTGACTAGCGGGGGAAGGTACAATGAGCAGTTCTTC. Protein product: CASSLTSGGRYNEQFF.

A few counts support this clonotype. The chain's CDR3 is CASSVASGGASRGSEQFF. As DNA, the CDR3 is TGTGCCAGCAGCGTTGCTAGCGGGGGGGCAAGCCGGGGGAGTGAGCAGTTCTTC. The chain combines TRBV9 with TRBJ2-1, with 12 bases that match TRBD2. The CDR3 has 18 residues. Germline values: CDR1 SGDLS, CDR2 YYNGEE. V lost 2 bases and J lost 9; bases outside the gene matches: 15. Together with reference TRBV9 and TRBJ2-1, the CDR3 gives the full variable domain: DSGVTQTPKHLITATGQRVTLRCSPRSGDLSVYWYQQSLDQGLQFLIQYYNGEERAKGNILERFSAQQFPDLHSELNLSSLELGDSALYFCASSVASGGASRGSEQFFGPGTRLTVL.

CDR3 region: CASSQKGRQGGRAETQYF. As DNA, the CDR3 is TGTGCCAGCAGCCAAAAGGGGCGGCAGGGCGGGAGGGCCGAGACCCAGTACTTC. V is TRBV14 and J is TRBJ2-5, with TRBD2 identical over 9 bases. The CDR3 runs 18 residues. Germline CDR1 and CDR2: SGHDN and FVKESK. Unmatched junction bases numbered 15, after V lost 2 bases and J lost 5 bases. The full variable domain, with the rest looked up from reference TRBV14 and TRBJ2-5, is EAGVTQFPSHSVIEKGQTVTLRCDPISGHDNLYWYRRVMGKEIKFLLHFVKESKQDESGMPNNRFLAERTGGTYSTLKVQPAELEDSGVYFCASSQKGRQGGRAETQYFGPGTRLLVL.

This clonotype was seen ten or more times. V gene TRBV10-1 combines with J gene TRBJ2-6; 7 nucleotides agree with TRBD2. CDR3 size: 15 residues. Unmatched junction bases numbered 0, after V lost 4 bases and J lost 0 bases. CDR1 and CDR2 (germline): WNHNN, SYGVQD (reference sequence). CDR3: CASSAGGSGANVLTF. The CDR3 DNA reads TGCGCCAGCAGTGCGGGAGGCTCTGGGGCCAACGTCCTGACTTTC.

This chain joins TRBV3-1 and TRBJ2-3; perhaps TRBD2 as D (5 bases). This CDR3 contains 14 residues. The germline gives CDR1 LGHDT, CDR2 YNNKEL (reference sequence). V was clipped by 3 bases and J by 8 bases, with 15 bases between them. CDR3 coding DNA: TGTGCCAGCAGCCAGCGGCTAGCTGAACGTACGCAGTATTTT. This sequence encodes CASSQRLAERTQYF.